The T cell receptor beta chain described here comes from a study of post-analysis software for immune sequencing data. Study summary: As for disease course, relapsing-remitting, secondary progressive and progressive-relapsing multiple sclerosis were all included.

V lost 6 bases to trimming and J lost 3 bases; unmatched junction nucleotides: 9. The CDR3 has 14 residues. Germline V gene lookup returns CDR1 DFQATT and CDR2 SNEGSKA (reference sequence). A note on this clonotype: Antigen specificity is unknown.

Unique molecular identifiers were built into the TCR beta cDNA libraries. Input of roughly 0.95 to 11 million T cells yielded about half a million cDNA molecules. TCRdb re-called the PCR reads with MiXCR, one entry per CDR3 protein. The sample carries 750,000 to 950,000 distinct CDR3 sequences, about 50% recorded once. Findings and caveats of the study: Controls showed lower frequencies than patients for roughly five TRBV segments, and TRBV5-6, TRBV5-1 and TRBV20-1 were among these. The study found significantly lower normalized Chao1 diversity in multiple sclerosis patients than in controls. Those samples that were prepared in the same batch co-clustered strongly by F measure.

The receptor was derived from a girl aged 10 to 17 with multiple sclerosis. Sequencing was done on a sample of blood. This chain links TRBV20-1 with TRBJ2-7; TRBD1 aligns across 9 bases. The CDR3 DNA reads TGCAGTGCAGAGACCGGGACAGGGCTCTACGAGCAGTACTTC. Residues: CSAETGTGLYEQYF.